This note documents a single T cell receptor beta chain sequence. Its specificity is unknown. The CDR3 is made up of 15 amino acids. V shed 4 bases and J shed 7 bases, with 18 bases lying between them. Germline V lookup: CDR1 SGHTS, CDR2 YDEGEE. The sample originates from a study of T cell responses to AZD1222 COVID-19 vaccine. General observations from the study: Close to half of all spike-specific TCRs reportedly target regions of the variants that are unmutated. There were mostly white British donors and more females than males, and clonal diversity was possibly underestimated.

TCRdb's table, derived via immunoSEQ multiplex PCR, lists solely in-frame clones and lacks some. Altogether 100,000 to 120,000 clones are present, about 87% being singletons, with the ten largest covering over 1.5%. The material sequenced was peripheral blood, taken on day 0 of AZD1222 vaccination. The TCR originated in an adult in good health. V and J are TRBV5-8 and TRBJ1-5; D uncertain. Here the CDR3 DNA reads TGTGCCAGCAGCACGGGCCAGCTTTATGGACAGCCCCAGCATTTT. Protein product: CASSTGQLYGQPQHF.